Below are 18 T cell receptor beta chains sequenced from a single sample in a study of shared clonotypes between healthy human individuals. Sequencing used immunoSEQ multiplex PCR; TCRdb keeps in-frame clones, though not all of them. Among approximately 1.4 million clones listed, 95% to 99% were seen once. Material: naive CD4+ T cells sorted from blood. Subset reported: CD45RA+ positively selected. These receptors originate from a man aged 25 to 40 in good health.

The chain links TRBV7-9 to TRBJ2-1; no clear D. V was shortened by 8 bases and J by 10 bases, with 9 bases between the two germline ends. From germline, CDR1 is SEHNR and CDR2 FQNEAQ (reference sequence). This CDR3 region has 10 residues. The CDR3 DNA follows: TGTGCCAGCGAGAATGGGGAGCAGTTCTTC. Translating gives CASENGEQFF.

The chain joins TRBV28 to TRBJ2-7, with 8 positions matching TRBD1. Germline CDR1 is MDHEN and CDR2 is SYDVKM. The CDR3 covers 13 residues. Trimming removed 8 bases from V and 4 bases from J; junction bases left unmatched: 7. The CDR3 spells CASGRDRLYEQYF. In nucleotides, the CDR3 is TGTGCCAGCGGCCGGGACAGGCTGTACGAGCAGTACTTC.

J is TRBJ2-1 and V is TRBV5-6, with D tentatively TRBD1 (6 bases). CDR3 size: 12 residues. Germline V gene data show CDR1 as SGHDT and CDR2 as YYEEEE. V gave up 1 base and J gave up 11 bases, with 10 bases separating them. The CDR3 region is CASSLTGQKQFF. Written as DNA, the CDR3 is TGTGCCAGCAGCTTGACCGGACAGAAGCAGTTCTTC.

The chain combines TRBV7-8 with TRBJ2-7; possibly TRBD2 for D (5 bases). The CDR3 is 16 residues long. V was clipped by 1 base and J by 4 bases, with 17 bases between them. The germline gives CDR1 SGHVS, CDR2 FQNEAQ. This CDR3 reads CASSLGPTSSGYEQYF. The CDR3, as DNA: TGTGCCAGCAGCTTAGGGCCGACGAGTTCGGGGTACGAGCAGTACTTC.

This sequence joins TRBV5-4 and TRBJ2-1; D uncertain. This CDR3 has 13 residues. Germline V gene sequence: CDR1 SGHNT, CDR2 YYREEE (reference sequence). The germline V and J ends were trimmed by 0 bases and 8 bases, with 9 bases remaining between them. The CDR3 DNA sequence: TGTGCCAGCAGCTTGGCGGGTCGGGATGAGCAGTTCTTC. It yields the protein CASSLAGRDEQFF.

The chain links TRBV6-5 to TRBJ1-1; D not certain. The V end lost 4 bases, the J end lost 0 bases, and 15 bases lay between the germline ends. Germline lookup yields CDR1 MNHEY and CDR2 SVGAGI. CDR3 length equals 16 residues. The CDR3 spells CASSFEDSPMNTEAFF. DNA of the CDR3: TGTGCCAGCAGTTTCGAGGATTCTCCGATGAACACTGAAGCTTTCTTT.

The chain couples TRBV6-5 to TRBJ2-3; TRBD2 aligns across 12 bases. With 2 bases clipped from V and 10 bases from J, the junction kept 10 bases outside the gene matches. The CDR3 is 16 residues long. Per germline, CDR1 MNHEY and CDR2 SVGAGI. The CDR3 DNA reads as TGTGCCAGCAGTTACGGACTAGCGGGATTTGACTGGGCGCAGTATTTT. Translated: CASSYGLAGFDWAQYF.

The chain is built from TRBV18 and TRBJ1-5; D remains unclear. This CDR3 contains 17 residues. Trimming removed 2 bases at V and 0 bases at J, with 14 bases between. Germline V gene data show CDR1 as KGHSH and CDR2 as LQKENI. The CDR3 nucleotides read TGTGCCAGCTCACCAAATCGGCCTAGCTTTAGCAATCAGCCCCAGCATTTT. Translating it yields CASSPNRPSFSNQPQHF.

The rearrangement joins TRBV30 to TRBJ2-7, with 12 bases identical to TRBD2. The V and J ends lost 2 bases and 5 bases, in that order; junction bases with no gene match: 13. The CDR3 has 17 amino acids. Germline CDR1 GTSNPN, CDR2 SVGIG (reference sequence). Here the CDR3 DNA reads TGTGCCTGGAGTCTAGGGGCTAGCGGGAGGGCCTGGCACGAGCAGTACTTC. Protein: CAWSLGASGRAWHEQYF. Together with reference TRBV30 and TRBJ2-7, the CDR3 gives the full variable domain: SQTIHQWPATLVQPVGSPLSLECTVEGTSNPNLYWYRQAAGRGLQLLFYSVGIGQISSEVPQNLSASRPQDRQFILSSKKLLLSDSGFYLCAWSLGASGRAWHEQYFGPGTRLTVT.

This chain links TRBV11-2 with TRBJ1-4, with D possibly matching TRBD1 (5 bases). Germline CDR1 and CDR2: SGHAT and FQNNGV. Trimming cost V 7 bases and J 8 bases, with 20 bases left between them. CDR3 length equals 15 residues. The CDR3 sequence: CASTPTGAQREKLFF. DNA of the CDR3: TGTGCCAGCACCCCGACCGGGGCCCAACGGGAAAAACTGTTTTTT. The complete variable domain, with remaining parts taken from reference TRBV11-2 and TRBJ1-4, reads EAGVAQSPRYKIIEKRQSVAFWCNPISGHATLYWYQQILGQGPKLLIQFQNNGVVDDSQLPKDRFSAERLKGVDSTLKIQPAKLEDSAVYLCASTPTGAQREKLFFGSGTQLSVL.

This clone was counted once. As DNA, the CDR3 is TGCGCCAGCAGCAAACGCGGGACTAGCGGGCCCCATGAGCAGTTCTTC. Its protein product is CASSKRGTSGPHEQFF. The chain carries TRBV5-1 and TRBJ2-1, with 12 bases aligning to TRBD2. V lost 4 bases and J lost 8; bases outside the gene matches: 10. The germline V gene encodes CDR1 SGHRS and CDR2 YFSETQ. The CDR3 spans 16 residues.

The chain links TRBV29-1 to TRBJ2-2, with a possible D match to TRBD1 (6 bases). The V gene lost 0 bases and the J gene lost 5 bases, with 13 bases spanning the gap. The CDR3 length is 15 residues. The germline V gene has CDR1 SQVTM and CDR2 ANQGSEA. The CDR3 region is CSVEDLWQGTGELFF. As DNA, the CDR3 is TGCAGCGTTGAAGATCTTTGGCAGGGGACCGGGGAGCTGTTTTTT.

This clone was recorded once. The J gene is TRBJ1-4, the V gene TRBV7-9, with D possibly matching TRBD1 (5 bases). Germline loops: CDR1 SEHNR, CDR2 FQNEAQ (reference sequence). The V end was cut by 5 bases, the J end by 3 bases, with 10 bases between. The length of the CDR3 is 14 residues. CDR3 amino acids: CASSRGVANEKLFF. In DNA, the CDR3 is TGTGCCAGCAGCCGAGGGGTGGCTAATGAAAAACTGTTTTTT.

The rearrangement links TRBV28 to TRBJ1-5, with TRBD1 matching 8 bases. This CDR3 has 16 residues. Germline assignment: CDR1 MDHEN and CDR2 SYDVKM. After removal of 5 bases from V and 3 bases from J, the junction contained 9 bases not matched to a gene. CDR3 sequence reads: CASSPTGGAINQPQHF. Here the CDR3 DNA reads TGTGCCAGCAGTCCAACAGGGGGGGCGATCAATCAGCCCCAGCATTTT.

This chain links TRBV19 with TRBJ2-3; no definite D call. The CDR3 is 13 residues long. Trimming pared 5 bases from V and 3 bases from J, leaving 9 bases between. In germline, CDR1 is LNHDA, CDR2 SQIVND (reference sequence). The CDR3 bases are TGTGCCAGTAGTCCCCGCTGGACAGATACGCAGTATTTT. Residues: CASSPRWTDTQYF.

About this clone itself: This specimen includes other DNA sequences encoding the same CDR3. The chain employs TRBV5-4 and TRBJ1-1; D gene uncertain. V was pared by 1 base and J by 1 base, with 8 bases between. The CDR3 is 14 amino acids. Germline CDR1 reads SGHNT; CDR2 reads YYREEE (reference sequence). The CDR3 bases are TGTGCCAGCAGCTTGTTGGCAGAGAACACTGAAGCTTTCTTT. This gives the protein CASSLLAENTEAFF. The full variable domain, completed using reference TRBV5-4 and TRBJ1-1, is ETGVTQSPTHLIKTRGQQVTLRCSSQSGHNTVSWYQQALGQGPQFIFQYYREEENGRGNFPPRFSGLQFPNYSSELNVNALELDDSALYLCASSLLAENTEAFFGQGTRLTVV.

CDR3 coding DNA: TGTGCCATCAGCGCCCAGACAGATACGCAGTATTTT. Translation gives CAISAQTDTQYF. This chain links TRBV10-3 with TRBJ2-3, with D unclear. V was cut by 6 bases and J by 3 bases, with 7 bases left in between. Germline V gene sequence: CDR1 ENHRY, CDR2 SYGVKD. The CDR3 is made up of 12 amino acids.

This clone has a single count. The V and J genes are TRBV29-1 and TRBJ1-1; D is uncertain. The CDR3 length is 14 residues. Deletions cut 5 bases from V and 0 bases from J, with 13 bases between. Germline CDR1 reads SQVTM; CDR2 reads ANQGSEA. CDR3 loop: CSVITGIMNTEAFF. CDR3 coding DNA: TGCAGCGTTATAACCGGGATCATGAACACTGAAGCTTTCTTT. Full variable domain (outside the CDR3, taken from reference TRBV29-1 and TRBJ1-1): SAVISQKPSRDICQRGTSLTIQCQVDSQVTMMFWYRQQPGQSLTLIATANQGSEATYESGFVIDKFPISRPNLTFSTLTVSNMSPEDSSIYLCSVITGIMNTEAFFGQGTRLTVV.